This TCR beta chain comes out of a study of T cell changes during pregnancy in multiple sclerosis. This clone was counted a single time. Here immunoSEQ multiplex PCR was the method, and the copy in TCRdb shows in-frame clones only, minus some. This table has some 85,000 clones, about 96% appearing once. V lost 0 bases to trimming and J lost 4 bases; unmatched junction nucleotides: 6. The CDR3 covers 16 residues. Germline V gene data show CDR1 as MGHRA and CDR2 as YSYEKL. This TCR came from a female donor with multiple sclerosis, enrolled in a pregnancy study. The starting material was peripheral blood, obtained in the second trimester of pregnancy. V and J are TRBV4-1 and TRBJ1-1; the match to TRBD1 covers 9 bases. The chain's CDR3 is CASSQDPTGGTTEAFF. In DNA, the CDR3 is TGCGCCAGCAGCCAAGACCCGACAGGGGGGACCACTGAAGCTTTCTTT.